The rows below give T cell receptor beta chains drawn from one sample of a study of cytomegalovirus exposure and HLA in healthy donors. Sequencing was performed with immunoSEQ multiplex PCR; in TCRdb, only in-frame clones are kept and a portion is missing. The sample includes 75,000 to 100,000 clones, around 74% of them seen just once. The sample consisted of PBMCs. The receptors originated from a male donor in good health and CMV-seronegative. Each CDR3 is given with its conserved first and last residue. D genes are given only for firm matches. Some rows mark clone size as missing; the rest say once, few, many or name a class of expanded clone.

>TRBD1|TRBV19|TRBJ2-7|NA
CASSIGVDRDYEQYF
TGTGCCAGTAGTATAGGTGTCGACAGGGACTACGAGCAGTACTTC
>NA|TRBV11-2|TRBJ2-7|NA
CASSLVSYEQYF
TGTGCCAGCAGCTTAGTCAGCTACGAGCAGTACTTC
>TRBD1|TRBV27|TRBJ2-5|NA
CASSGTDQETQYF
TGTGCCAGCAGCGGGACAGACCAAGAGACCCAGTACTTC
>NA|TRBV6-6|TRBJ2-3|NA
CASSYLADSTDTQYF
TGTGCCAGCAGTTACTTAGCGGATTCCACAGATACGCAGTATTTT
>NA|TRBV4-1|TRBJ2-5|NA
CASSQEVSQGETQYF
TGCGCCAGCAGCCAAGAAGTGTCCCAGGGTGAGACCCAGTACTTC
>TRBD1|TRBV25-1|TRBJ1-1|NA
CASRGTGTEAFF
TGTGCCAGCAGGGGGACAGGGACTGAAGCTTTCTTT
>NA|TRBV29-1|TRBJ2-7|NA
CSVAASYEQYF
TGCAGCGTCGCGGCGTCCTACGAGCAGTACTTC
>NA|TRBV28|TRBJ1-5|NA
CASRGWTLYQPQHF
TGTGCCAGCCGGGGGTGGACACTCTATCAGCCCCAGCATTTT
>NA|TRBV9|TRBJ1-1|NA
CASSAQVSMNTEAFF
TGTGCCAGCAGCGCACAGGTCAGCATGAACACTGAAGCTTTCTTT
>TRBD2|TRBV9|TRBJ2-3|NA
CASSATSGRAGDTQYF
TGTGCCAGCAGCGCTACTAGCGGGAGGGCCGGAGATACGCAGTATTTT
>NA|TRBV27|TRBJ2-7|NA
CASSLSGSGYEQYF
TGTGCCAGCAGTTTAAGTGGGAGCGGCTACGAGCAGTACTTC
>NA|TRBV27|TRBJ2-7|NA
CASRGANSYEQYF
TGTGCCAGCAGAGGAGCGAACTCCTACGAGCAGTACTTC
>NA|TRBV10-1|TRBJ1-1|NA
CASSGQEAAAALNTEAFF
TGCGCCAGCAGTGGACAGGAGGCCGCGGCCGCTTTGAACACTGAAGCTTTCTTT
>TRBD1|TRBV5-1|TRBJ2-2|NA
CASSLNGQGTNTGELFF
TGCGCCAGCAGCTTAAATGGACAGGGGACGAACACCGGGGAGCTGTTTTTT
>NA|TRBV9|TRBJ2-1|NA
CASSDGGKAYNEQFF
TGTGCCAGCAGCGACGGCGGTAAGGCCTACAATGAGCAGTTCTTC
>TRBD1|TRBV28|TRBJ1-2|NA
CASSWGQGAVNGYTF
TGTGCCAGCAGTTGGGGACAGGGGGCTGTCAATGGCTACACCTTC
>TRBD2|TRBV4-3|TRBJ2-3|NA
CASSQGLAGITDTQYF
TGCGCCAGCAGCCAAGGACTAGCGGGTATCACAGATACGCAGTATTTT
>NA|TRBV2|TRBJ2-7|once
CASSDSHYEQYF
TGTGCCAGCAGTGACAGTCATTACGAGCAGTACTTC
>TRBD2|TRBV7-9|TRBJ2-5|few
CASSLTAGGETQYF
TGTGCCAGCAGCTTAACAGCGGGAGGGGAGACCCAGTACTTC
>NA|TRBV5-1|TRBJ2-2|NA
CASSRRGSGELFF
TGCGCCAGCAGCAGGCGAGGGTCTGGGGAGCTGTTTTTT
>NA|TRBV6-5|TRBJ1-2|NA
CASTSGLSYTF
TGTGCCAGCACCTCCGGTTTAAGCTACACCTTC
>TRBD2|TRBV4-3|TRBJ2-7|few
CASSPRTSGTYEQYF
TGCGCCAGCAGCCCCCGAACTAGCGGTACCTACGAGCAGTACTTC
>TRBD1|TRBV13|TRBJ1-2|once
CASSPPGTGDGYTF
TGTGCCAGCAGCCCACCCGGGACAGGAGATGGCTACACCTTC
>NA|TRBV27|TRBJ1-1|NA
CASSRTERGERNTEAFF
TGTGCCAGCAGTCGGACGGAACGGGGGGAAAGGAACACTGAAGCTTTCTTT
>NA|TRBV7-2|TRBJ1-4|few
CASSPRRHVANEKLFF
TGTGCCAGCAGCCCCCGGCGGCACGTGGCTAATGAAAAACTGTTTTTT
>NA|TRBV21-1|TRBJ2-7|NA
CASSKRHGVTTSCYEQYF
TGTGCCAGCAGCAAACGACACGGCGTTACCACCAGCTGCTACGAGCAGTACTTC
>NA|TRBV30|TRBJ2-7|NA
CAWSVSSSYEQYF
TGTGCCTGGAGTGTAAGTAGTTCCTACGAGCAGTACTTC
>TRBD2|TRBV2|TRBJ2-3|NA
CASNSGLATDTQYF
TGTGCCAGCAATTCAGGACTAGCGACAGATACGCAGTATTTT
>TRBD2|TRBV9|TRBJ2-2|NA
CASSGDLTSGRGTGELFF
TGTGCCAGCAGCGGCGACCTTACTAGCGGGAGAGGGACCGGGGAGCTGTTTTTT